This T cell receptor beta chain was retrieved from a study of neurological immune-mediated disorders. TCRdb recomputed calls from the 5' RACE reads with MiXCR, one row per CDR3 protein. Here the sample spans around 100,000 distinct CDR3 sequences, roughly 10% being singletons. At least ten counts were recorded for this clonotype. This CDR3 comprises 13 residues. Germline lookup yields CDR1 DFQATT and CDR2 SNEGSKA (reference sequence). Trimming stripped 6 bases from V and 1 base from J, with 9 bases between. Time point indicated: longitudinal time-point 3. The study built unsorted libraries from 2 million PBMCs kept at -80 C.

The chain employs TRBV20-1 and TRBJ2-2; D uncertain. The clonotype comes from a female donor with HTLV-1-associated myelopathy (HAM/TSP). Sequenced input: PBMCs. The CDR3 DNA sequence: TGCAGTGCCCGAACCGGGAACACCGGGGAGCTGTTTTTT. Translated: CSARTGNTGELFF.